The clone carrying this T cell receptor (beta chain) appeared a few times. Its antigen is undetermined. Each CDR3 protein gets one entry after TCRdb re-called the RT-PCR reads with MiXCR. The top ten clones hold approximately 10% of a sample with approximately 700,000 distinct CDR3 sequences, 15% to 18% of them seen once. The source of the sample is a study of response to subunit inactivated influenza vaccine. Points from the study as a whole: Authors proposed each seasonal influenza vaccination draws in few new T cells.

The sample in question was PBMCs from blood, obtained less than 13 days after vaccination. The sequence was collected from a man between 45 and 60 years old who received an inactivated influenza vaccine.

CDR3 nucleotides: TGCGCCAGCAGCTCCTTACAGGGACTCTCCTACGAGCAGTACTTC. Its protein is CASSSLQGLSYEQYF. The gene calls are TRBV5-1 and TRBJ2-7; D is possibly TRBD1 or TRBD2 (6 bases each). Trimming pared 3 bases from V and 0 bases from J, leaving 13 bases between. This CDR3 is built from 15 residues. Germline V gene data show CDR1 as SGHRS and CDR2 as YFSETQ.